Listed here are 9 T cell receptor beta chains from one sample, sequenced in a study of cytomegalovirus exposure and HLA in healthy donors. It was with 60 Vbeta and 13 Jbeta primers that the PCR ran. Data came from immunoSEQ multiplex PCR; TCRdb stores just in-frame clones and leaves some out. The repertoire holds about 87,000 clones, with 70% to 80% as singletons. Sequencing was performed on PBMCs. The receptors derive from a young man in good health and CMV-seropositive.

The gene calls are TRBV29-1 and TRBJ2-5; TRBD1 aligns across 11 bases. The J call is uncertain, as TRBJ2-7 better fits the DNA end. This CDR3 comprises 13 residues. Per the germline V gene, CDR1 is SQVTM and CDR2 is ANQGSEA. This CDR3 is CSVPGTGGYEQYF. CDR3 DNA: TGCAGCGTTCCCGGGACAGGGGGTTACGAGCAGTACTTC.

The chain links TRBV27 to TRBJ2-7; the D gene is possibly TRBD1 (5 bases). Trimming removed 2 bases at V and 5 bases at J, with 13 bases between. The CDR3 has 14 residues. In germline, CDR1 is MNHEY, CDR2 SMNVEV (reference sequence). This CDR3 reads CASSLTGLWDEQYF. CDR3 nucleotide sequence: TGTGCCAGCAGTTTAACAGGTCTCTGGGACGAGCAGTACTTC.

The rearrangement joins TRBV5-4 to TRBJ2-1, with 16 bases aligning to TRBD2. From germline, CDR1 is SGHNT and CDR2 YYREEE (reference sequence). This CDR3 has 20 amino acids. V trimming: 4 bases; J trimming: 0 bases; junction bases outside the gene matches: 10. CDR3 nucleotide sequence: TGTGCCAGCAGCCCACAACCGGGACTAGCGGGAGGGAGCTCCTACAATGAGCAGTTCTTC. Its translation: CASSPQPGLAGGSSYNEQFF.

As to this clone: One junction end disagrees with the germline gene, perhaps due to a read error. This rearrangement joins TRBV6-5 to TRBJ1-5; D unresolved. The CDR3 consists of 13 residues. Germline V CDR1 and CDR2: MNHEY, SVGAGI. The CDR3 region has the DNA TGTGCCAGCAGTTACTCACGGGATCAGCCCCAGAATTTT. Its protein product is CASSYSRDQPQNF.

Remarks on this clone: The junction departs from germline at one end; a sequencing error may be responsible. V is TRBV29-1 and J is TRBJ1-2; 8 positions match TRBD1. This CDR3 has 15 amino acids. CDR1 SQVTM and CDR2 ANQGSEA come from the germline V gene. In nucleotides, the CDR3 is TGCAGCGTTGAAGATATCCCCAGGGGGCCCTATGGCTACCCCTTC. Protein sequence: CSVEDIPRGPYGYPF.

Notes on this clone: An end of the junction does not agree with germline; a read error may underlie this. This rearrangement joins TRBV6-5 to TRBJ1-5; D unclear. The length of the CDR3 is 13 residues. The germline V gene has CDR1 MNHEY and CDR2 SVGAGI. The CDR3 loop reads CASRRTENQPQNF. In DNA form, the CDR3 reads TGTGCCAGCAGGAGAACAGAGAATCAGCCCCAGAATTTT.

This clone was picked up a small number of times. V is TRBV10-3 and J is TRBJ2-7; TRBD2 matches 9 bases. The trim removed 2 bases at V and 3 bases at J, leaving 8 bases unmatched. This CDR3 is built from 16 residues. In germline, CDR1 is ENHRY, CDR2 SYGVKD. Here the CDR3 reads CAISEPSGKELYEQYF. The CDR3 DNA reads TGTGCCATCAGTGAGCCTAGCGGGAAAGAACTCTACGAGCAGTACTTC.

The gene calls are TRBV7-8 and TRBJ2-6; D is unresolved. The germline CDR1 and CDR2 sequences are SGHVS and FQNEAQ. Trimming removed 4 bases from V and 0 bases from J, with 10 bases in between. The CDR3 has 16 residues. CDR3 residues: CASSSTRVSGANVLTF. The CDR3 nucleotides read TGTGCCAGCAGCTCCACCCGGGTCTCTGGGGCCAACGTCCTGACTTTC.

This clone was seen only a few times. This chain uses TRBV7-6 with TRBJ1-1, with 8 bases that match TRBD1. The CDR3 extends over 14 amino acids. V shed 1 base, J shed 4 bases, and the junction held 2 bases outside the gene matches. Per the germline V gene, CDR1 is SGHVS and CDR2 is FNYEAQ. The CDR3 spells CASSLGQGATEAFF. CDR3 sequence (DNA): TGTGCCAGCAGCTTAGGCCAGGGGGCCACTGAAGCTTTCTTT.